This paragraph covers one T cell receptor (beta chain) sequence. Its binding antigen is unknown. No much larger clonotype is one base removed from it; base qualities were not supplied. This specimen comes from a study of blood T cell repertoires in COVID-19 (dated by TCRdb to about 2020). For context, the study as a whole: The collaborator samples originated in the United States, Italy and Spain and spanned the acute and convalescent phases of COVID-19. The material from the prospective study consisted of cDNA or gDNA derived from T cells, B-cell-depleted T cells, or PBMCs. Deeply sampled blood TCRbeta repertoires from subjects exposed to, actively infected with, or recovered from COVID-19 were included in the dataset. The repertoires were released in a freely available public database meant as a resource for research on the immune response to SARS-CoV-2. Samples were obtained from the ongoing ImmuneRACE study (first 160 participants) and from 1,000 to 1,500 subjects provided by 6 global collaborators. The sample metadata nearly always contained a de-identified subject ID, COVID-19 status, age in years and sex. Where available, HLA class I and class II types were taken from metadata supplied by the sample provider and were not determined by assay-based typing. The research as a whole found: The amount of clinical and demographic metadata varied by source and participant and was provided uncurated.

V is reduced by 4 bases and J by 5 bases, leaving a spacing of 9 bases between them. Measured from the cysteine to the phenylalanine, the CDR3 is 12 residues long. Of all the DNA, just the CDR3 is kept, 36 bases in frame from base 1. The germline V gene specifies SGHRS as CDR1 and YFSETQ as CDR2. Participants in the prospective study were enrolled through a virtual design, were aged about 18 to 89 years, and lived in roughly 24 United States geographic areas. In the prospective study, cohorts were assigned on the basis of participant-reported clinical history obtained from a screening survey and a study questionnaire. Mobile phlebotomists in the prospective study collected whole blood, serum and a nasopharyngeal or oropharyngeal swab from every participant. Additional blood draws and questionnaires over an approximately 2-month period could optionally be provided by prospective study participants. Prospective study blood samples were shipped either frozen or at room temperature before DNA extraction.

TCRbeta CDR3 regions were amplified from genomic DNA using the immunoSEQ Assay, a bias-controlled multiplex PCR. As for the authors' bioinformatics: The number of nucleated cells in each sample was estimated from the amplification of reference gene primers within the assay. To quantify the absolute abundance of each unique TCRbeta CDR3 rearrangement, sequence reads were collapsed and filtered. For each sample, productive Simpson clonality was calculated as the square root of Simpson's diversity index across productive rearrangements. TCRdb mirrors the immuneACCESS table, restricted to in-frame sequences. Some clones are absent from its copies; in checked studies, under half trace to an unresolved V gene, and the reason for the others is unknown. The V and J calls and clone size were taken over from that table, and D and trimming were inferred from the DNA. The sample table holds 340,000 or so clones, of which approximately 83% were seen once. The ten largest make up about 4.2% of the sample.

The chain employs TRBV5-1 and TRBJ1-2, with no reliable assignment of the D segment. This sequence originates from a woman aged 40 to 50 with acute COVID-19. Sample: PBMCs or T cells enriched from blood (not recorded which). The nucleotide sequence is TGCGCCAGCAGCCCGGGAGATTATGGCTACACCTTC. This translates into CASSPGDYGYTF.